In its sample, the clone carrying this TCR beta chain was seen once. Its specificity is not known. The data belong to a study of T cell responses to AZD1222 COVID-19 vaccine. Looked up from germline, CDR1 is KGHDR and CDR2 is SFDVKD. The CDR3 runs to 13 residues. The trim removed 9 bases at V and 6 bases at J, leaving 8 bases unmatched. Here immunoSEQ multiplex PCR was the method, and the copy in TCRdb shows in-frame clones only, minus some. This table holds more than 150,000 clones, around 90% found once. Study-wide results and caveats: The repertoires were collected only after the peak T cell response. Nearly half of spike-specific TCRs reportedly go after variant regions that carry no mutations. A mostly white British donor set with more females was recruited, and clonal diversity was possibly underestimated.

The source was peripheral blood, collected 28 days after the second AZD1222 dose. The clonotype originates from an adult who received the AZD1222 COVID-19 vaccine. The rearrangement links TRBV24-1 to TRBJ1-2; TRBD1 matches 8 bases. The CDR3 DNA reads as TGTGCCACCTCGGGACAGGAAGAGAATGGCTACACCTTC. This sequence encodes CATSGQEENGYTF.